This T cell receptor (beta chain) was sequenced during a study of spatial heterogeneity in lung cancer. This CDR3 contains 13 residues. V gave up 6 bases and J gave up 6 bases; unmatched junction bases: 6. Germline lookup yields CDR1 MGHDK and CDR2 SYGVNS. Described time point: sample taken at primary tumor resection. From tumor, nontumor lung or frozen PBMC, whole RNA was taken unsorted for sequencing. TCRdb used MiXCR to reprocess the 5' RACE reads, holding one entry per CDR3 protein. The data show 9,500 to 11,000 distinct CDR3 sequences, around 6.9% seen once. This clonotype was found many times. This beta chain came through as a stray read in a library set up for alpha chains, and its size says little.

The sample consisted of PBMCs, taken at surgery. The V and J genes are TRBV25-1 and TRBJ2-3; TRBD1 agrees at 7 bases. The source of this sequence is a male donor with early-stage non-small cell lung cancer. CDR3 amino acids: CASRRTGEDTQYF. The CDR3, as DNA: TGTGCCAGCAGGAGAACAGGGGAGGATACGCAGTATTTT.